A selection of T cell receptor beta chains follows, all from one sample in a study of shared clonotypes between healthy human individuals. Here immunoSEQ multiplex PCR was the method, and the copy in TCRdb shows in-frame clones only, minus some. The repertoire holds about 1,900,000 clones, with around 96% as singletons. What was sequenced was naive CD8+ T cells sorted from blood. The receptor source for this set is a man aged 18-30 years in good health. Both conserved end residues are part of each CDR3. D genes are given only for firm matches. Size is omitted from some rows. Given values are once, few, many or a class for expanded clones.

NA	TRBJ2-5	TRBV6-1	17	TRBD1	TGTGCCAGCAGAGAAATAACCGGGACAGGGGGCCAAGAGACCCAGTACTTC	CASREITGTGGQETQYF
NA	TRBJ2-3	TRBV4-3	16	TRBD2	TGCGCCAGCAGCCAAACGACTAGCGGGAGTCCAGATACGCAGTATTTT	CASSQTTSGSPDTQYF
NA	TRBJ2-7	TRBV29-1	11	NA	TGCAGCGCCTGGACGGGCTACGAGCAGTACTTC	CSAWTGYEQYF
once	TRBJ2-1	TRBV4-3	15	TRBD1	TGCGCCAGCAGTCCCGGGACAGGGAGTGCGGGTGAGCAGTTCTTC	CASSPGTGSAGEQFF
NA	TRBJ1-1	TRBV30	14	NA	TGTGCCTGGAGTGTAATGTTGGTGAACACTGAAGCTTTCTTT	CAWSVMLVNTEAFF
NA	TRBJ1-2	TRBV10-3	17	NA	TGTGCCATCAGTGAGAGGGTAGGCGGACAGACCTTATATGGCTACACCTTC	CAISERVGGQTLYGYTF
NA	TRBJ1-2	TRBV27	13	NA	TGTGCCAGCAGTTTCGGGGCTAACTATGGCTACACCTTC	CASSFGANYGYTF
NA	TRBJ2-7	TRBV23-1	17	NA	TGCGCCAGGGACCGGGACCCCTTATTAACTATTACCTACGAGCAGTACTTC	CARDRDPLLTITYEQYF
NA	TRBJ2-7	TRBV11-1	15	NA	TGTGCCAGCAGCTTATTCGGGACCCTTTCCTACGAGCAGTACTTC	CASSLFGTLSYEQYF
NA	TRBJ2-1	TRBV6-6	16	TRBD2	TGTGCCAGCAGTTACTCGGGGGAGGGTAGGTACAATGAGCAGTTCTTC	CASSYSGEGRYNEQFF
NA	TRBJ2-3	TRBV7-9	19	TRBD2	TGTGCCAGCAGCTTAGGACGAGCCTCCGGGACTATATTCACAGATACGCAGTATTTT	CASSLGRASGTIFTDTQYF
NA	TRBJ2-3	TRBV7-9	16	TRBD2	TGTGCCACCTCGGAACTAGCGGGGGGGGGCACAGATACGCAGTATTTT	CATSELAGGGTDTQYF
NA	TRBJ1-2	TRBV19	15	TRBD1	TGTGCCAGTAGTGTCTTACCGGGACAGCGTTATGGCTACACCTTC	CASSVLPGQRYGYTF
once	TRBJ2-1	TRBV28	16	TRBD2	TGTGCCAGCAGTTTAGGTAGCGGGGACCGCTACAATGAGCAGTTCTTC	CASSLGSGDRYNEQFF
NA	TRBJ2-2	TRBV5-4	17	TRBD2	TGTGCCAGCAGCTTGGGCCTAGCGGGAGTACAGACCGGGGAGCTGTTTTTT	CASSLGLAGVQTGELFF
NA	TRBJ1-6	TRBV7-9	16	NA	TGTGCCAGCAGCACGGACGGAAGCTCCTATAATTCACCCCTCCACTTT	CASSTDGSSYNSPLHF
NA	TRBJ2-1	TRBV7-9	14	NA	TGTGCCAGCAGTCAGCGGACCTCCTACAATGAGCAGTTCTTC	CASSQRTSYNEQFF
NA	TRBJ2-7	TRBV29-1	14	NA	TGCAGCTATAAAACGGGGTCTATAGGCTACGAGCAGTACTTC	CSYKTGSIGYEQYF
NA	TRBJ1-3	TRBV4-1	15	NA	TGCGCCAGCAGCCAGGACGGGACCTCTGGAAACACCATATATTTT	CASSQDGTSGNTIYF
NA	TRBJ2-7	TRBV27	18	TRBD2	TGTGCCAGCAGAATTCGGGGGACTAGCGGGGATGCCTCCTACGAGCAGTACTTC	CASRIRGTSGDASYEQYF
NA	TRBJ1-2	TRBV6-5	13	NA	TGTGCCAGCAGTTACGGGGGGGGCGATGGCTACACCTTC	CASSYGGGDGYTF
NA	TRBJ1-3	TRBV7-9	14	NA	TGTGCCAGCAGCCCGACAGAGTCCGGAAACACCATATATTTT	CASSPTESGNTIYF
NA	TRBJ2-1	TRBV2	15	TRBD2	TGTGCCAGCGGTCAGCGGGAGGGCCCCAACAATGAGCAGTTCTTC	CASGQREGPNNEQFF
NA	TRBJ2-3	TRBV2	15	NA	TGTGCCAGCAGTGTGGGCAGGGTAGGTGCAGATACGCAGTATTTT	CASSVGRVGADTQYF
NA	TRBJ2-7	TRBV6-1	16	NA	TGTGCCAGCAGTGATCGGTACAGGGCAAAGGGGGACGAGCAGTACTTC	CASSDRYRAKGDEQYF
NA	TRBJ1-1	TRBV30	14	NA	TGTGCCTGGAGTGATAGAAGCCTGAACACTGAAGCTTTCTTT	CAWSDRSLNTEAFF
NA	TRBJ1-2	TRBV13	14	NA	TGTGCCAGCAGCCCGACAGGTTCTAACTATGGCTACACCTTC	CASSPTGSNYGYTF
NA	TRBJ2-7	TRBV10-3	15	NA	TGTGCCATCAGTGAAGATGGGGCAGGATGGTACGAGCAGTACTTC	CAISEDGAGWYEQYF
NA	TRBJ2-7	TRBV2	16	TRBD2	TGTGCCAGCAGTCAAGTAGCGGGAGAGTTCCCCTACGAGCAGTACTTC	CASSQVAGEFPYEQYF
NA	TRBJ2-1	TRBV12-5	12	NA	TGTGCTAGTGGTTTAGTAGCGATTGAGCAGTTCTTC	CASGLVAIEQFF
NA	TRBJ1-3	TRBV6-5	15	NA	TGTGCCAGCAGCTTTTCTTTGGCCTCTGGAAACACCATATATTTT	CASSFSLASGNTIYF
NA	TRBJ2-7	TRBV6-6	14	NA	TGTGCCAGCAGTTACGATGTACGAGGCTTCGAGCAGTACTTC	CASSYDVRGFEQYF
NA	TRBJ1-3	TRBV2	16	NA	TGTGCCAGCAGCCTATCCGGGGAAGGCGCTGGAAACACCATATATTTT	CASSLSGEGAGNTIYF
NA	TRBJ1-1	TRBV5-1	15	NA	TGCGCCAGCAGCTTGGATCCATCCCTGGGCACTGAAGCTTTCTTT	CASSLDPSLGTEAFF
once	TRBJ1-6	TRBV30	16	TRBD1	TGTGCCACGAACACCGGGACAGGGCCTCTTTATAGGCCCCTCCACTTT	CATNTGTGPLYRPLHF
NA	TRBJ2-1	TRBV6-5	14	NA	TGTGCCAGCCAGGCGGGTAGGTCCTACAATGAGCAGTTCTTC	CASQAGRSYNEQFF
NA	TRBJ2-5	TRBV28	15	TRBD1	TGTGCCAGCAGTTTAGGGACAGGGGAGCGGGAGACCCAGTACTTC	CASSLGTGERETQYF
NA	TRBJ2-1	TRBV2	16	NA	TGTGCCAGCAGTGAAGCACTTGGTGGGCCGGGCAATGAGCAGTTCTTC	CASSEALGGPGNEQFF
NA	TRBJ2-1	TRBV7-9	15	NA	TGTGCCAGCAGTATAGGGGAAGTCCATAACAATGAGCAGTTCTTC	CASSIGEVHNNEQFF
NA	TRBJ1-2	TRBV5-6	16	NA	TGTGCCAGCAGCCAAAAGACGGAAGGGACTAACTATGGCTACACCTTC	CASSQKTEGTNYGYTF
NA	TRBJ1-1	TRBV4-1	14	NA	TGCGCCAGCAGCCAAGAGGGGATGTGGACTGAAGCTTTCTTT	CASSQEGMWTEAFF
NA	TRBJ2-2	TRBV9	15	TRBD2	TGTGCCAGCAGCGCAGAGCGGGAGAGCACCGGGGAGCTGTTTTTT	CASSAERESTGELFF
NA	TRBJ2-7	TRBV9	15	TRBD1	TGTGCCAGCAGCGGAACCCGGGACAGGGTCGACGAGCAGTACTTC	CASSGTRDRVDEQYF